This T cell receptor beta chain appears in the sequencing data of a study of blood T cell repertoires in COVID-19. Study overall: Acute and convalescent COVID-19 samples came from the United States, Italy and Spain. Sources were T cells, B-cell-depleted T cells, or PBMCs; the material itself was cDNA or gDNA.

This clone was counted only a few times. The CDR3 length is 12 residues. Trimming shortened V by 5 bases and J by 6 bases, and 11 bases separated the two germline ends. Germline loops: CDR1 SEHNR, CDR2 FQNEAQ (reference sequence). Study processing details: Amplification of reference gene primers was used by the study to estimate nucleated cell counts. The repertoire was sequenced with immunoSEQ multiplex PCR; TCRdb's copy has only in-frame clones and lacks some. That table is the source of V, J and clone size, and D and trimming were worked out from the DNA. The sample lists approximately 99,000 clones, about 89% occurring once.

This rearrangement joins TRBV7-9 to TRBJ2-7; perhaps TRBD1 as D (5 bases). The sequence came from a human donor in a cohort sampled during active COVID-19. The sample comprised peripheral blood. The CDR3 sequence: CASSHQGSEQYF. CDR3 bases: TGTGCCAGCAGCCATCAGGGCTCCGAGCAGTACTTC.